The sequence of this TCR beta chain was determined in a study of PD-1 blockade in classical Hodgkin lymphoma. Notes on the study in general: Relapsed/refractory patients reportedly had lower baseline diversity than newly diagnosed patients.

The V and J ends lost 6 bases and 3 bases respectively, with 11 bases between them. This CDR3 contains 13 residues. Germline CDR1 reads ENHRY; CDR2 reads SYGVKD. A note on this clone: As yet, its antigen is unknown.

Time point indicated: newly diagnosed, previously untreated cHL patient sample. Thawed PBMCs underwent magnetic negative selection to yield purified CD4+ T cells. The table came from immunoSEQ multiplex PCR; TCRdb's copy has only in-frame clones and leaves some out. The sample records around 31,000 clones, 70% to 90% being singletons. The source material was CD4+ T cells from blood. This rearrangement joins TRBV10-3 to TRBJ1-1, with a tentative D call TRBD1 (5 bases). This receptor was taken from a human donor with classical Hodgkin lymphoma. The CDR3 reads CAIRRDRDTEAFF. As DNA, the CDR3 is TGTGCCATCAGACGCGACAGAGACACTGAAGCTTTCTTT.